These 21 T cell receptor beta chains were sequenced from one sample in a study of cytomegalovirus exposure and HLA in healthy donors. Some clones are missing from TCRdb's copy, which holds only in-frame ones; the method was immunoSEQ multiplex PCR. The sample has 60,000 to 80,000 clones, approximately 94% seen once. The specimen was PBMCs. The origin of the receptors is a woman aged 18-29 years in good health and CMV-seropositive.

The rearrangement joins TRBV2 to TRBJ2-7, with 11 bases matching TRBD2. The CDR3 is 15 amino acids. The V gene end was trimmed by 6 bases and the J gene end by 0 bases; junction bases not matched to a gene: 4. Germline CDR1 reads SNHLY; CDR2 reads FYNNEI. CDR3 residues: CASRPSGGSSYEQYF. The DNA of the CDR3 is TGTGCCAGCAGGCCTAGCGGGGGGAGCTCCTACGAGCAGTACTTC.

The chain links TRBV7-9 to TRBJ2-3, with 8 nucleotides matching TRBD1. The length of the CDR3 is 15 residues. Germline CDR1 SEHNR, CDR2 FQNEAQ (reference sequence). V gave up 5 bases and J gave up 2 bases; unmatched junction bases: 6. The CDR3: CASSIQGAPTDTQYF. The CDR3 nucleotides read TGTGCCAGCAGCATTCAGGGGGCGCCCACAGATACGCAGTATTTT. The complete variable domain, with remaining parts taken from reference TRBV7-9 and TRBJ2-3, reads DTGVSQNPRHKITKRGQNVTFRCDPISEHNRLYWYRQTLGQGPEFLTYFQNEAQLEKSRLLSDRFSAERPKGSFSTLEIQRTEQGDSAMYLCASSIQGAPTDTQYFGPGTRLTVL.

The CDR3 spells CASSVISGVEQYF. For the CDR3, the DNA is TGTGCCAGCAGTGTAATATCAGGGGTCGAGCAGTACTTC. The chain recombines TRBV7-9 with TRBJ2-7; a possible D gene is TRBD1 (6 bases). This CDR3 comprises 13 residues. The germline V gene has CDR1 SEHNR and CDR2 FQNEAQ (reference sequence). V lost 6 bases and J lost 6, with 15 bases in between.

The chain combines TRBV7-8 with TRBJ2-7, with TRBD2 as a possible D gene (6 bases). Germline V gene sequence: CDR1 SGHVS, CDR2 FQNEAQ. The CDR3 has 13 residues. With 4 bases removed from V and 2 bases from J, the gap between germline ends came to 9 bases. The CDR3 coding sequence is TGTGCCAGCAGCTCGGGACTGACCTACGAGCAGTACTTC. Translating gives CASSSGLTYEQYF.

The rearrangement uses TRBV7-3 and TRBJ2-5, with TRBD2 matching over 7 bases. Germline CDR1 SGHTA, CDR2 FQGTGA. This CDR3 region has 15 residues. Trimming at V came to 2 bases and at J to 5 bases, leaving 8 bases not matched to a gene. CDR3 residues: CASSLFGGGRETQYF. The DNA of the CDR3 is TGTGCCAGCAGCTTATTCGGGGGAGGGCGGGAGACCCAGTACTTC.

This clone appeared once. J is TRBJ1-5 and V is TRBV28, with TRBD1 matching over 7 bases. This CDR3 is 16 amino acids long. The germline gives CDR1 MDHEN, CDR2 SYDVKM. After removal of 5 bases from V and 3 bases from J, the junction contained 10 bases not matched to a gene. This CDR3 is CASSPRGRGDNQPQHF. The CDR3 DNA follows: TGTGCCAGCAGTCCGAGGGGGCGCGGGGACAATCAGCCCCAGCATTTT.

This clone was detected only once. This sequence joins TRBV7-2 and TRBJ1-2; D may be TRBD1 (6 bases). Germline CDR1 SGHTA, CDR2 FQGNSA. Trimming shortened V by 2 bases and J by 8 bases, and 12 bases separated the two germline ends. The CDR3 sequence is 13 residues long. CDR3: CASSLNRDDGYTF. The CDR3 DNA is TGTGCCAGCAGCTTAAACAGGGACGACGGCTACACCTTC. Using reference TRBV7-2 and TRBJ1-2 for the parts outside the CDR3, the full variable domain is GAGVSQSPSNKVTEKGKDVELRCDPISGHTALYWYRQSLGQGLEFLIYFQGNSAPDKSGLPSDRFSAERTGGSVSTLTIQRTQQEDSAVYLCASSLNRDDGYTFGSGTRLTVV.

The chain joins TRBV5-1 to TRBJ2-3; 11 bases map to TRBD2. The ends lost 4 bases at V and 4 bases at J; junction bases unmatched: 8. CDR1 is SGHRS, CDR2 YFSETQ, per germline. This CDR3 is 16 amino acids long. The CDR3 loop reads CASSRDLAGGADTQYF. DNA of the CDR3: TGCGCCAGCAGCCGTGATCTAGCGGGAGGCGCAGATACGCAGTATTTT.

The genes are TRBV7-9 and TRBJ1-2, with TRBD1 matching 9 bases. The CDR3 loop spans 16 amino acids. The junction had 13 bases not matched to a gene; V was cut back by 5 bases and J by 6 bases. The germline V gene encodes CDR1 SEHNR and CDR2 FQNEAQ (reference sequence). The CDR3 DNA reads TGTGCCAGCAGCCCCCGGGACAGGGCGTTTATGGATGGCTACACCTTC. Protein sequence: CASSPRDRAFMDGYTF.

To note about this clone: A read error may account for a junction end that differs from germline. The V gene is TRBV7-7, the J gene TRBJ2-2; TRBD1 matches 7 bases. CDR3 length: 16 amino acids. CDR1 and CDR2 from the germline V gene are SSHAT and FNYEAQ (reference sequence). Here the CDR3 reads CASSSTQGANTGELFF. The CDR3 coding sequence is TGTGCTAGCAGCTCGACCCAGGGGGCGAACACCGGGGAGCTGTTTTTT.

J is TRBJ2-2 and V is TRBV6-6; TRBD2 is a possible D gene (6 bases). Per germline, CDR1 MNHNY and CDR2 SVGAGI (reference sequence). The CDR3 totals 16 residues. Trimming removed 1 base at V and 9 bases at J, with 18 bases between. The CDR3 here is CASSYFVTSSNWELFF. The CDR3 nucleotides read TGTGCCAGCAGTTACTTTGTGACTAGTAGTAACTGGGAGCTGTTTTTT.

The chain uses TRBV21-1 and TRBJ2-7; TRBD1, the D gene given by the table, was not confirmed from the DNA. TRBV21-1 is a pseudogene. The CDR3 contains 16 residues. CDR3 in amino acids: CASSKDRGRRAYEQYF. Written as DNA, the CDR3 is TGTGCCAGCAGCAAAGATAGGGGGCGGCGGGCCTACGAGCAGTACTTC.

V usage is TRBV7-9 and J usage is TRBJ2-6; 11 bases fit TRBD1. The V gene's germline CDR1 is SEHNR and CDR2 FQNEAQ (reference sequence). J was trimmed by 1 base and V by 4 bases; bases with no gene match: 9. CDR3 length equals 19 residues. DNA of the CDR3: TGTGCCAGCAGCTATATACCGGGACAGGGGGTATCTGGGGCCAACGTCCTGACTTTC. Residues: CASSYIPGQGVSGANVLTF.

This chain links TRBV6-6 with TRBJ1-2; D uncertain. CDR1 is MNHNY, CDR2 SVGAGI, per germline (reference sequence). V lost 2 bases and J lost 2, with 15 bases in between. The CDR3 is 16 residues long. CDR3 in amino acids: CASSYRLGESNYGYTF. In nucleotides, the CDR3 is TGTGCCAGCAGTTACCGACTAGGAGAATCGAACTATGGCTACACCTTC.

This chain uses TRBV15 with TRBJ1-6; no reliable D call. Trimming cost V 0 bases and J 10 bases, with 10 bases left between them. This CDR3 is 14 amino acids long. CDR1 and CDR2 from the germline V gene are LNHNV and YYDKDF (reference sequence). DNA of the CDR3: TGTGCCACCAGCAGAGAAAGCCCGCGGTCACCCCTCCACTTT. Translating gives CATSRESPRSPLHF.

CDR3 bases: TGTGCCAGCACCCAACCCGGCGAGCAGTACTTC. Protein product: CASTQPGEQYF. V gene TRBV6-6 combines with J gene TRBJ2-7; unclear D gene. The CDR3 is made up of 11 amino acids. V gave up 7 bases and J gave up 6 bases, with 10 bases separating them. The germline CDR1 and CDR2 sequences are MNHNY and SVGAGI (reference sequence).

The chain carries TRBV7-8 and TRBJ2-1, with D hard to call. Germline V gene sequence: CDR1 SGHVS, CDR2 FQNEAQ. The germline V and J ends were trimmed by 3 bases and 1 base, with 13 bases remaining between them. The CDR3 length is 16 residues. CDR3 DNA: TGTGCCAGCAGCTTCGTCCCGTCTTTTTCCTACAATGAGCAGTTCTTC. This translates into CASSFVPSFSYNEQFF.

The chain recombines TRBV5-6 with TRBJ2-1; 8 bases are shared with TRBD2. J was trimmed by 8 bases and V by 4 bases; bases with no gene match: 20. Germline V lookup: CDR1 SGHDT, CDR2 YYEEEE. This CDR3 spans 18 amino acids. The CDR3 region has the DNA TGTGCCAGCAGCACGGGAGCGGGGGCAAGGGAGAGGGTCTATGAGCAGTTCTTC. Its protein product is CASSTGAGARERVYEQFF.

The chain couples TRBV4-3 to TRBJ2-7, with TRBD2 matching over 10 bases. V lost 0 bases to trimming and J lost 5 bases; unmatched junction nucleotides: 7. Germline V gene sequence: CDR1 LGHNA, CDR2 YSLEER. The CDR3 runs 16 residues. CDR3 region: CASSQDGAGGTNEQYF. Written as DNA, the CDR3 is TGCGCCAGCAGCCAAGATGGAGCGGGAGGGACAAACGAGCAGTACTTC.

This clone has a handful of counts. J is TRBJ2-7 and V is TRBV28; TRBD1 might be the D (6 bases). Germline lookup yields CDR1 MDHEN and CDR2 SYDVKM. V was pared by 7 bases and J by 7 bases, with 8 bases between. CDR3 size: 10 residues. CDR3 in DNA: TGTGCCAGCACCCAGGGGGAGCAGTACTTC. Amino acid sequence: CASTQGEQYF.

The genes are TRBV5-6 and TRBJ2-3; a possible D gene is TRBD2 (6 bases). V lost 3 bases to trimming and J lost 10 bases, with 15 bases between them. Germline V gives CDR1 SGHDT, CDR2 YYEEEE. The CDR3 totals 13 residues. In DNA form, the CDR3 reads TGTGCCAGCAGCTGGGGCGGGGCGGCGGCGCAGTATTTT. Its translation: CASSWGGAAAQYF. The full variable domain, its missing parts supplied by reference TRBV5-6 and TRBJ2-3, is DAGVTQSPTHLIKTRGQQVTLRCSPKSGHDTVSWYQQALGQGPQFIFQYYEEEERQRGNFPDRFSGHQFPNYSSELNVNALLLGDSALYLCASSWGGAAAQYFGPGTRLTVL.